This T cell receptor beta chain was sequenced during a study of shared T cell receptors in the human thymus. Some clones are missing from TCRdb's copy, which holds only in-frame ones; the method was immunoSEQ multiplex PCR. The table lists over 450,000 clones, 75% to 85% of them singletons. This clone was recorded only once. These same data were also listed under a study on human thymus T cells.

The sequence derives from a boy younger than two with a congenital heart defect. The specimen was thymocytes.

The CDR3 DNA follows: TGCAGCGTTGTGGCCAGGTTAACCAACGAGCAGTACTTC. Encoded protein: CSVVARLTNEQYF. This chain links TRBV29-1 with TRBJ2-7; D gene ambiguous. The germline gives CDR1 SQVTM, CDR2 ANQGSEA. Trimming removed 4 bases at V and 5 bases at J, with 15 bases between. The CDR3 loop spans 13 amino acids.